This passage covers 30 T cell receptor beta chains from one sample sequenced in a study of blood T cell repertoires in COVID-19. TCRdb's table, derived via immunoSEQ multiplex PCR, lists solely in-frame clones and lacks some. This table holds 200,000 to 250,000 clones, around 89% found once. Source material: peripheral blood. These receptors were taken from a man aged 25 to 40 with COVID-19, enrolled during active disease.

In this sample, this clone turned up once. The rearrangement uses TRBV28 and TRBJ1-4; no clear D gene. The V end lost 3 bases, the J end lost 8 bases, and 16 bases lay between the germline ends. The CDR3 has 15 residues. From germline, CDR1 is MDHEN and CDR2 SYDVKM. The CDR3 region has the DNA TGTGCCAGCAGTTTTTTAAGTCCCCGGAGCGAAAAACTGTTTTTT. It specifies CASSFLSPRSEKLFF.

V is TRBV6-6 and J is TRBJ2-7; 9 bases match TRBD1. CDR1 MNHNY and CDR2 SVGAGI come from the germline V gene (reference sequence). This CDR3 has 16 residues. The V segment lost 5 bases and the J segment 3 bases; nucleotides outside the gene matches: 11. The CDR3 sequence is CASSTPGTGIYYEQYF. In DNA form, the CDR3 reads TGTGCCAGCAGTACTCCCGGGACAGGGATTTACTACGAGCAGTACTTC.

About this clone itself: The sample holds other DNA sequences that translate to the same CDR3. The V gene is TRBV6-2 or TRBV6-3, the J gene TRBJ2-2; possible D gene TRBD2, 6 bases. The CDR3 totals 15 residues. The ends were cut back, 3 bases at V and 1 base at J, with 9 bases in the middle. Germline V lookup: CDR1 MNHEY, CDR2 SVGEGT. The CDR3 loop reads CASSYIGGNTGELFF. In DNA form, the CDR3 reads TGTGCCAGCAGTTATATCGGGGGGAACACCGGGGAGCTGTTTTTT.

The chain uses TRBV6-1 and TRBJ2-1, with 7 bases aligning to TRBD1. Germline trimming cut 7 bases from V and 4 bases from J; bases unmatched to any gene: 13. The germline V gene has CDR1 MNHNS and CDR2 SASEGT. The CDR3 sequence is 16 residues long. The CDR3 nucleotides are TGTGCCAGCACTGATCCCGGGACAGCTTTTTACAATGAGCAGTTCTTC. Translating it yields CASTDPGTAFYNEQFF.

V gene TRBV2 combines with J gene TRBJ1-6; tentatively, D is TRBD1 (6 bases). V was cut by 5 bases and J by 0 bases, with 17 bases left in between. CDR3 length: 18 amino acids. Germline lookup yields CDR1 SNHLY and CDR2 FYNNEI. The CDR3 coding sequence is TGTGCCAGCAGTCGAAGGGGACAATCCAGCTCCTATAATTCACCCCTCCACTTT. It codes for CASSRRGQSSSYNSPLHF.

This chain uses TRBV12-3 or TRBV12-4 with TRBJ1-1, with D maybe TRBD1 (6 bases). Trimming took 7 bases from V and 3 from J, leaving 12 bases between them. The CDR3 totals 13 residues. This CDR3 reads CASNLNRDTEAFF. The CDR3 DNA follows: TGTGCCAGCAACCTCAACAGGGACACTGAAGCTTTCTTT.

CDR3 region: CASSLGRNEQFF. In DNA, the CDR3 is TGTGCCAGCAGCTTAGGGAGAAATGAGCAGTTCTTC. The V gene is TRBV7-2, the J gene TRBJ2-1; no clear D. V was shortened by 1 base and J by 7 bases, with 5 bases between the two germline ends. The CDR3 is made up of 12 amino acids. CDR1 and CDR2 (germline): SGHTA, FQGNSA.

This clone was recorded only once. Here the CDR3 reads CASSVKGSNTEAFF. The CDR3 DNA reads TGTGCCAGCAGTGTCAAGGGGTCGAACACTGAAGCTTTCTTT. This chain uses TRBV2 with TRBJ1-1; D is possibly TRBD1 (5 bases). The CDR3 extends over 14 amino acids. V was pared by 4 bases and J by 1 base, with 10 bases between. CDR1 and CDR2 (germline): SNHLY, FYNNEI.

The chain uses TRBV29-1 and TRBJ2-3, with 8 bases aligning to TRBD1. Germline V gene lookup returns CDR1 SQVTM and CDR2 ANQGSEA. This CDR3 region has 13 residues. The trim removed 7 bases at V and 0 bases at J, leaving 3 bases unmatched. CDR3 residues: CSARTGSTDTQYF. The CDR3 coding sequence is TGCAGCGCTCGGACAGGGAGCACAGATACGCAGTATTTT.

The chain has TRBV6-5 and TRBJ1-1, with a weak D call TRBD1 (5 bases). Germline V lookup: CDR1 MNHEY, CDR2 SVGAGI. This CDR3 has 16 amino acids. The V end was cut by 0 bases, the J end by 1 base, with 12 bases between. CDR3 coding DNA: TGTGCCAGCAGTTACTCAGCAGGGCTGGGGAACACTGAAGCTTTCTTT. Residues: CASSYSAGLGNTEAFF.

As to this clone: At one end, the junction sequence differs from germline, possibly due to a read error. The CDR3 region has the DNA TGTGCCAGCAGCCAAGAATTGCAGCGGGGGGCGATCTACACTGAGCAGTTCTTC. Its protein product is CASSQELQRGAIYTEQFF. V gene TRBV14 combines with J gene TRBJ2-1; 9 nucleotides agree with TRBD2. The CDR3 loop spans 18 amino acids. CDR1 and CDR2 from the germline V gene are SGHDN and FVKESK.

The V and J genes are TRBV6-2 or TRBV6-3 and TRBJ1-1, with D uncertain. Trimming left V 6 bases short and J 1 base short, with 9 bases between. Looked up from germline, CDR1 is MNHEY and CDR2 is SVGEGT. The CDR3 contains 13 residues. As DNA, the CDR3 is TGTGCCAGCAGCGGACTCGGGAACACTGAAGCTTTCTTT. It is translated as CASSGLGNTEAFF.

The J gene is TRBJ1-2, the V gene TRBV7-9, with no clear D. The CDR3 is made up of 14 amino acids. The ends were cut back, 0 bases at V and 4 bases at J, with 9 bases in the middle. Germline CDR1 and CDR2: SEHNR and FQNEAQ (reference sequence). CDR3 sequence reads: CASSLAAGFYGYTF. CDR3 DNA: TGTGCCAGCAGCTTAGCGGCGGGGTTCTATGGCTACACCTTC.

This chain joins TRBV7-2 and TRBJ1-1; D is possibly TRBD1 (6 bases). V dropped 7 bases and J dropped 4 bases, with 19 bases sitting between them. CDR3 size: 15 residues. The germline V gene has CDR1 SGHTA and CDR2 FQGNSA. Here the CDR3 DNA reads TGTGCCAGCACACCTGACAGGCGCAGGGTCACTGAAGCTTTCTTT. Its translation: CASTPDRRRVTEAFF.

V is TRBV6-2 or TRBV6-3 and J is TRBJ1-2; 8 bases fit TRBD1. CDR1 and CDR2 (germline): MNHEY, SVGEGT. CDR3 size: 15 residues. Trimming took 6 bases from V and 5 from J; bases not matched to a gene: 11. CDR3 sequence (DNA): TGTGCCAGCAGCCCGGGACAGGATGGGTCTTATGGCTACACCTTC. Protein: CASSPGQDGSYGYTF.

The gene calls are TRBV19 and TRBJ1-4, with 8 bases aligning to TRBD1. The CDR3 contains 16 residues. The germline CDR1 and CDR2 sequences are LNHDA and SQIVND (reference sequence). Germline trimming cut 2 bases from V and 3 bases from J; bases unmatched to any gene: 5. The CDR3 spells CASSISRTGSNEKLFF. CDR3 sequence (DNA): TGTGCCAGTAGTATATCACGGACAGGGTCTAATGAAAAACTGTTTTTT.

This clone showed up just a few times. The chain carries TRBV18 and TRBJ2-7, with D tentatively TRBD1 (5 bases). Germline V gene lookup returns CDR1 KGHSH and CDR2 LQKENI. The CDR3 spans 19 residues. Trimming removed 0 bases at V and 1 base at J, with 22 bases between. The CDR3 spells CASSPPPAKGELLSYEQYF. The CDR3 DNA reads TGTGCCAGCTCACCACCTCCCGCGAAAGGGGAACTTTTGTCCTACGAGCAGTACTTC.

The rearrangement uses TRBV28 and TRBJ2-3; 12 bases map to TRBD2. This CDR3 has 14 amino acids. Trimming at V came to 8 bases and at J to 4 bases, leaving 4 bases not matched to a gene. Germline-derived CDR1 and CDR2 are MDHEN and SYDVKM. Here the CDR3 DNA reads TGTGCCAGCGCCCGACTAGCGGGAGCAGATACGCAGTATTTT. This encodes CASARLAGADTQYF.

V is TRBV10-3 and J is TRBJ2-7; 9 bases match TRBD2. The V gene end was trimmed by 9 bases and the J gene end by 1 base; junction bases not matched to a gene: 10. The CDR3 spans 15 residues. Germline CDR1 and CDR2: ENHRY and SYGVKD. The CDR3 region has the DNA TGTGCCATACGAGCAGCGGGAGGTACTTCCTACGAGCAGTACTTC. The encoded protein is CAIRAAGGTSYEQYF.

The chain couples TRBV2 to TRBJ1-6; no firm D call. CDR1 and CDR2 from the germline V gene are SNHLY and FYNNEI. CDR3 length: 12 residues. The V gene lost 7 bases and the J gene lost 6 bases, with 7 bases spanning the gap. CDR3 sequence: CASTFLNSPLHF. The CDR3 DNA sequence: TGTGCCAGCACCTTCCTTAATTCACCCCTCCACTTT.

V and J are TRBV7-8 and TRBJ2-3; no definite D call. CDR1 is SGHVS, CDR2 FQNEAQ, per germline. The germline V and J ends were trimmed by 1 base and 8 bases, with 16 bases remaining between them. The CDR3 runs 15 residues. CDR3 nucleotides: TGTGCCAGCAGCTTAGTCGCCAGAAATCTAGGTACGCAGTATTTT. Its protein is CASSLVARNLGTQYF.

The chain couples TRBV7-8 to TRBJ2-1; D is unclear. From germline, CDR1 is SGHVS and CDR2 FQNEAQ. CDR3 length equals 13 residues. V lost 1 base and J lost 7, with 8 bases in between. CDR3 coding DNA: TGTGCCAGCAGCTTAGGGGCAGGAAATGAGCAGTTCTTC. It is translated as CASSLGAGNEQFF.

J is TRBJ2-1 and V is TRBV9; 7 nucleotides match TRBD1. With V trimmed by 3 bases and J by 10 bases, 1 base remained unmatched. The V gene's germline CDR1 is SGDLS and CDR2 YYNGEE. The CDR3 length is 11 residues. The CDR3 here is CASSGQGEQFF. The CDR3 DNA reads as TGTGCCAGCAGCGGACAGGGAGAGCAGTTCTTC.

In this sample, this clone turned up once. The chain links TRBV6-5 to TRBJ1-6; D perhaps matches TRBD1 (6 bases). The CDR3 runs 13 residues. V was cut by 6 bases and J by 11 bases, with 14 bases left in between. Germline V gene lookup returns CDR1 MNHEY and CDR2 SVGAGI. CDR3 protein: CASSQHRVTPLHF. The CDR3 bases are TGTGCCAGCAGCCAACACAGGGTGACACCCCTCCACTTT.

The chain carries TRBV24-1 and TRBJ2-1; the match to TRBD1 covers 8 bases. The CDR3 totals 15 residues. The germline V gene has CDR1 KGHDR and CDR2 SFDVKD. V lost 2 bases to trimming and J lost 5 bases; unmatched junction nucleotides: 4. The CDR3 loop reads CATSDSGQDHNEQFF. The CDR3 DNA reads TGTGCCACCAGTGATTCGGGACAGGACCACAATGAGCAGTTCTTC.

The chain is built from TRBV5-1 and TRBJ1-1; D is uncertain. This CDR3 comprises 11 residues. Germline lookup yields CDR1 SGHRS and CDR2 YFSETQ. V lost 3 bases, J lost 8 bases, and 8 bases lay in between. The DNA of the CDR3 is TGCGCCAGCAGCTCCCCCAGGGAAGCTTTCTTT. Its protein is CASSSPREAFF.

The chain links TRBV7-3 to TRBJ1-4; 9 bases line up with TRBD1. The CDR3 is made up of 15 amino acids. J was trimmed by 7 bases and V by 2 bases; bases with no gene match: 5. CDR1 SGHTA and CDR2 FQGTGA come from the germline V gene. The CDR3 here is CASSLSGGQGEKLFF. DNA for the CDR3: TGTGCCAGCAGCTTATCCGGGGGACAGGGTGAAAAACTGTTTTTT.

The CDR3 sequence: CASSPLWSGGTYEQYF. DNA of the CDR3: TGTGCCAGCAGCCCACTGTGGAGCGGGGGAACCTACGAGCAGTACTTC. This chain uses TRBV9 with TRBJ2-7, with 8 nucleotides matching TRBD2. There are 16 residues in the CDR3. J gave up 2 bases and V 4 bases, and 11 bases lay outside the gene matches. The germline V gene encodes CDR1 SGDLS and CDR2 YYNGEE.

The chain links TRBV9 to TRBJ2-7, with 7 positions matching TRBD1. Germline assignment: CDR1 SGDLS and CDR2 YYNGEE. This CDR3 region has 14 residues. Germline trimming cut 0 bases from V and 1 base from J; bases unmatched to any gene: 1. CDR3 region: CASSVGDSSYEQYF. The CDR3 DNA follows: TGTGCCAGCAGCGTAGGGGACAGTTCCTACGAGCAGTACTTC.

V usage is TRBV11-2 and J usage is TRBJ1-1; tentatively, D is TRBD1 (6 bases). Germline V lookup: CDR1 SGHAT, CDR2 FQNNGV. The CDR3 is 16 amino acids. V was clipped by 1 base and J by 1 base, with 13 bases between them. The CDR3 reads CASSLAQTGPNTEAFF. In DNA form, the CDR3 reads TGTGCCAGCAGCTTAGCCCAGACAGGCCCGAACACTGAAGCTTTCTTT.